This TCR beta chain was profiled in a study of OX40 agonist ivuxolimab in advanced cancers. General study results and limits: Relatively little clonal expansion, among the lowest observed, appeared in partial responders at 0.1-3.0 mg/kg.

The CDR3 contains 15 residues. V shed 3 bases, J shed 5 bases, and the junction held 7 bases outside the gene matches. Germline-derived CDR1 and CDR2 are SGDLS and YYNGEE. Blood sampling took place at baseline, cycle 4 day 1, and cycle 7 day 1. As concerns this clone: Its antigen is currently unknown.

The table came from immunoSEQ multiplex PCR; TCRdb's copy has only in-frame clones and leaves some out. The data hold 30,000 to 35,000 clones, with approximately 92% observed a single time. The sample was CD4+ or CD8+ T cells sorted from blood, taken in a trial of the OX40 agonist ivuxolimab. This sequence joins TRBV9 and TRBJ2-3; 9 positions agree with TRBD2. The receptor's source is an adult with an advanced solid tumor such as melanoma, head and neck, liver or kidney cancer. The CDR3 protein is CASSAGLALGDTQYF. CDR3 DNA: TGTGCCAGCAGCGCCGGACTAGCGCTGGGAGATACGCAGTATTTT.